The source of this T cell receptor (beta chain) is a study of cytomegalovirus exposure and HLA in healthy donors. Overall study context: Clustering assigned approximately 79% of the roughly 400 genotyped donors to the Caucasian-associated ancestry cluster.

CDR3 length: 11 residues. V dropped 6 bases and J dropped 4 bases, with 7 bases sitting between them. CDR1 and CDR2 from the germline V gene are MDHEN and SYDVKM. PCR involved 60 Vbeta and 13 Jbeta primers. Profiled with immunoSEQ multiplex PCR; TCRdb holds only in-frame clones, not every one. The data hold about 100,000 clones, with about 75% observed a single time. This sequence originates from a male donor in good health and CMV-seropositive. The gene calls are TRBV28 and TRBJ2-7, with D perhaps TRBD1 (5 bases). The source material was PBMCs. For the CDR3, the DNA is TGTGCCAGCAGCCACAGGTACGAGCAGTACTTC. Protein product: CASSHRYEQYF.